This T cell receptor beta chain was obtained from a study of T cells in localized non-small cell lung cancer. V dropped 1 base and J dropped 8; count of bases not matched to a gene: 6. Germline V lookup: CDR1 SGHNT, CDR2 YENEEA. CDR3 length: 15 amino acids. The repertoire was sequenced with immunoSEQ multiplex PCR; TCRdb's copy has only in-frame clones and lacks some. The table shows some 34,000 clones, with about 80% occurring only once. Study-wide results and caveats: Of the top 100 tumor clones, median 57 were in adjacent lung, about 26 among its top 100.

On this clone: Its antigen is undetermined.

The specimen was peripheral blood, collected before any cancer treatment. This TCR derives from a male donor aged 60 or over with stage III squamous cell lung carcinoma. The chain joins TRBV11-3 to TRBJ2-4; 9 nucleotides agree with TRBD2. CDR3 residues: CASSLGGLATDIQYF. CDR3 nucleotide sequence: TGTGCCAGCAGCTTAGGGGGACTAGCAACAGACATTCAGTACTTC.